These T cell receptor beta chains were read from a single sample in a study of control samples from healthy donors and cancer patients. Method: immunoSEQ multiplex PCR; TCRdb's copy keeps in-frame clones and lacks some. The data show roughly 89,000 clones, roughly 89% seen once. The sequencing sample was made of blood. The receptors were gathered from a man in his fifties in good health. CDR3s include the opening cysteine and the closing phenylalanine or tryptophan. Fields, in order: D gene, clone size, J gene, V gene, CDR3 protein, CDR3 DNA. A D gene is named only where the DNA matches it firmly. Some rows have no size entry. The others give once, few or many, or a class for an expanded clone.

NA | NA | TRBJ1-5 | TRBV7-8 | CASSDGGGGNQPQHF | TGTGCCAGCAGCGACGGCGGAGGAGGCAATCAGCCCCAGCATTTT
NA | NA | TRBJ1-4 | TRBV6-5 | CASSYSGGKLFF | TGTGCCAGCAGTTACTCGGGAGGAAAACTGTTTTTT
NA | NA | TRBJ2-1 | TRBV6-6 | CASRTSNEQFF | TGTGCCAGCAGGACAAGCAATGAGCAGTTCTTC
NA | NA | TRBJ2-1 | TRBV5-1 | CASSLVGNSYNEQFF | TGCGCCAGCAGCTTGGTAGGGAACTCCTACAATGAGCAGTTCTTC
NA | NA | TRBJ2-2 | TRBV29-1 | CSGGGWDTGELFF | TGCAGCGGAGGGGGTTGGGACACCGGGGAGCTGTTTTTT
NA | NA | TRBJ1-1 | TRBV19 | CASSINSQTMNTEAFF | TGTGCCAGTAGTATCAACTCCCAAACTATGAACACTGAAGCTTTCTTT
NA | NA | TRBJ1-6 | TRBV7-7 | CASSWFWAKDSPLHF | TGTGCCAGCAGCTGGTTCTGGGCGAAGGATTCACCCCTCCACTTT
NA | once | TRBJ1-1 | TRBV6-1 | CASSEWWGAFF | TGTGCCAGCAGTGAATGGTGGGGAGCTTTCTTT
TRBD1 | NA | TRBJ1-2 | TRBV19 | CASSGQVANYGYTF | TGTGCCAGTAGTGGACAGGTAGCTAACTATGGCTACACCTTC
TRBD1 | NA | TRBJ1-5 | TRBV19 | CASRGTGFQPQHF | TGTGCCAGTAGAGGGACAGGGTTTCAGCCCCAGCATTTT
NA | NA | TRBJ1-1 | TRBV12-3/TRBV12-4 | CASSLARGTEAFF | TGTGCCAGCAGTTTAGCAAGGGGCACTGAAGCTTTCTTT
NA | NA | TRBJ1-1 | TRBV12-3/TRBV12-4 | CASSYTRVTEAFF | TGTGCCAGCAGTTATACCAGGGTAACTGAAGCTTTCTTT
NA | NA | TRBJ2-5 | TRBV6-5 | CASSYEEGRGETQYF | TGTGCCAGCAGTTACGAAGAGGGCCGGGGCGAGACCCAGTACTTC
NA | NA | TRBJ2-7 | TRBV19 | CASSRTSSSYEQYF | TGTGCCAGTAGTAGGACGTCGAGCTCCTACGAGCAGTACTTC
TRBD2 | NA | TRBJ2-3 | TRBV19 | CASSIEGLAGRHF | TGTGCCAGTAGTATAGAGGGACTAGCGGGGAGGCATTTT
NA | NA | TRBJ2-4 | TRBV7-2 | CASTGPGNIQYF | TGTGCCAGCACCGGGCCTGGGAACATTCAGTACTTC
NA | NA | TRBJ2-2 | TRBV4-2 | CASSQESNTGELFF | TGTGCCAGCAGCCAAGAATCAAACACCGGGGAGCTGTTTTTT
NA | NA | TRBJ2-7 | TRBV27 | CASSLSIPPYEQYF | TGTGCCAGCAGTTTATCGATACCTCCCTACGAGCAGTACTTC
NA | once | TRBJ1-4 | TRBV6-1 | CASSEVEGSEKLFF | TGTGCCAGCAGTGAAGTGGAGGGGAGTGAAAAACTGTTTTTT
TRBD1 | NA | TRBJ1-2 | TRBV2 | CASSSGQGSSYGYTF | TGTGCCAGCAGTTCGGGACAGGGGTCCTCGTATGGCTACACCTTC
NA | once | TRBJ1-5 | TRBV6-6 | CASSFVGGGQPQHF | TGTGCCAGCAGTTTCGTTGGGGGAGGTCAGCCCCAGCATTTT
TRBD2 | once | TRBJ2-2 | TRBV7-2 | CASSLELLAAGYTGELFF | TGTGCCAGCAGCTTAGAACTACTAGCGGCGGGTTATACCGGGGAGCTGTTTTTT
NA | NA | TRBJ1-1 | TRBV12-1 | CASSFEKPAFF | TGTGCCAGCAGCTTTGAGAAACCAGCTTTCTTT
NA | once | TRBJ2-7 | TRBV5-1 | CASSLYGSSYEQYF | TGCGCCAGCAGCTTGTACGGGAGCTCCTACGAGCAGTACTTC
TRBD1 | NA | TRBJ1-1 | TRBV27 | CASSFGTGFVNTEAFF | TGTGCCAGCAGTTTCGGGACAGGGTTCGTGAACACTGAAGCTTTCTTT
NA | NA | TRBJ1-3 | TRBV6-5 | CASSPPGRVNTIYF | TGTGCCAGCAGTCCGCCAGGAAGGGTCAACACCATATATTTT
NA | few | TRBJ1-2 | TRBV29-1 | CSVEEGLGYTF | TGCAGCGTTGAGGAGGGTCTAGGCTACACCTTC
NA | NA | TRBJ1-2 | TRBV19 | CASTPQRDAYGYTF | TGTGCCAGTACTCCGCAACGGGATGCCTATGGCTACACCTTC
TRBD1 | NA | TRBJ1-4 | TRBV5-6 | CASSLDLHSGQGNEKLFF | TGTGCCAGCAGCTTGGATCTTCATTCGGGACAGGGAAATGAAAAACTGTTTTTT
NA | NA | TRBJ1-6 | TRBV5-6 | CASSSLGPNNSPLHF | TGTGCCAGCAGCTCCCTGGGGCCCAATAATTCACCCCTCCACTTT
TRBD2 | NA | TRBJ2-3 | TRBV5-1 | CASSLARGGSSDTQYF | TGCGCCAGCAGCTTGGCCCGGGGAGGGTCCTCCGATACGCAGTATTTT
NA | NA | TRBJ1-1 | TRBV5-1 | CASSSLRNTEAFF | TGCGCCAGCAGCTCCTTGAGGAACACTGAAGCTTTCTTT
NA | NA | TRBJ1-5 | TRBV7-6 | CASSLEAGNQPQHF | TGTGCCAGCAGCTTAGAGGCGGGAAATCAGCCCCAGCATTTT
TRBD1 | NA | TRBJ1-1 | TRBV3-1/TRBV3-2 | CASSPGGGTGANGEAFF | TGTGCCAGCAGCCCCGGCGGTGGTACAGGGGCGAATGGAGAAGCTTTCTTT
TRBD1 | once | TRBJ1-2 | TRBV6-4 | CASSPGGNGYTF | TGTGCCAGCAGCCCAGGGGGCAACGGCTACACCTTC
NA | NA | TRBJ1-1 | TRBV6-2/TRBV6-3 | CASSYGGNTEAFF | TGTGCCAGCAGTTACGGGGGGAACACTGAAGCTTTCTTT
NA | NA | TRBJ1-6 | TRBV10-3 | CAISEGNYNSPLHF | TGTGCCATCAGTGAGGGAAATTACAATTCACCCCTCCACTTT
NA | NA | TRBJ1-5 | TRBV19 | CASSRDSNQPQHF | TGTGCCAGTAGTCGGGACAGCAATCAGCCCCAGCATTTT
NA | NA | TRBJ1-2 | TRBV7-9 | CASAFEGYGYTF | TGTGCCAGCGCCTTTGAGGGGTATGGCTACACCTTC
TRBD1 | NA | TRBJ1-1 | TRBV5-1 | CASSASGGMTEAFF | TGCGCCAGCAGCGCGTCAGGGGGTATGACTGAAGCTTTCTTT
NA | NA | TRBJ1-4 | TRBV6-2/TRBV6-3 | CASSYSRKGLFF | TGTGCCAGCAGTTACTCCCGGAAGGGGCTGTTTTTT
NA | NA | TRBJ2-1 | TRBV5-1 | CASRGQLNEQFF | TGCGCCAGCAGAGGACAACTAAATGAGCAGTTCTTC
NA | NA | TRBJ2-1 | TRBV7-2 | CASSLEGAVNEQFF | TGTGCCAGCAGCTTAGAAGGGGCGGTCAATGAGCAGTTCTTC
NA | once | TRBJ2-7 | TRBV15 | CATLRQGGGLEEQYF | TGTGCCACCCTCCGACAGGGCGGGGGACTTGAGGAGCAGTACTTC
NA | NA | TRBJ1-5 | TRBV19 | CASRLQGGNQPQHF | TGTGCCAGTAGACTACAGGGTGGCAATCAGCCCCAGCATTTT
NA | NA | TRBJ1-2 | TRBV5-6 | CASSLGGDGYTF | TGTGCCAGCAGCTTGGGGGGAGACGGCTACACCTTC
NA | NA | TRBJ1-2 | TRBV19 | CASRLDRSYGYTF | TGTGCCAGTAGATTGGACAGATCCTATGGCTACACCTTC
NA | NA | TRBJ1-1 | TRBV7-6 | CASSRNENTEAFF | TGTGCCAGCAGCCGAAACGAAAACACTGAAGCTTTCTTT
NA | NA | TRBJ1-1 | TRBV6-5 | CASGSARRGTEAFF | TGTGCCAGCGGGTCGGCCAGAAGGGGCACTGAAGCTTTCTTT
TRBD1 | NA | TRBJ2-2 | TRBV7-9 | CASSLQGAGELFF | TGTGCCAGCAGCTTGCAGGGGGCCGGGGAGCTGTTTTTT
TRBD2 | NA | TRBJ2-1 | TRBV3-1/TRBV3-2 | CASSRASGVNEQFF | TGTGCCAGCAGCCGCGCTAGCGGAGTGAATGAGCAGTTCTTC
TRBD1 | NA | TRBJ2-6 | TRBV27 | CASSLGTVPSGANVLTF | TGTGCCAGCAGTTTGGGGACAGTCCCCTCTGGGGCCAACGTCCTGACTTTC
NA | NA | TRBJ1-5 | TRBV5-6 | CASSFKPNQPQHF | TGTGCCAGCAGCTTTAAACCAAATCAGCCCCAGCATTTT
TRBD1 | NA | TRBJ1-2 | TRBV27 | CASSSQGAGYTF | TGTGCCAGCAGTTCACAGGGGGCGGGCTACACCTTC
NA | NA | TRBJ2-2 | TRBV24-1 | CATRQTYTGELFF | TGTGCCACCAGACAGACCTACACCGGGGAGCTGTTTTTT